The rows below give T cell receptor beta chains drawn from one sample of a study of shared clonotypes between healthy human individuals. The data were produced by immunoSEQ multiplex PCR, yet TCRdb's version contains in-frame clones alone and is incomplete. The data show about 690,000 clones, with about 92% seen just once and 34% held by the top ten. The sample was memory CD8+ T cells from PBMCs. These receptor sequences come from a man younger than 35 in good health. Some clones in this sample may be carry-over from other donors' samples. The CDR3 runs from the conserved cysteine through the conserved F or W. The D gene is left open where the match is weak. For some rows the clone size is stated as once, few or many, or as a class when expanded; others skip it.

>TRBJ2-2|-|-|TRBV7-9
TGTGCCAGCAGCCCCCCCTTAGCGGCCGGGGAGCTGTTTTTT
CASSPPLAAGELFF
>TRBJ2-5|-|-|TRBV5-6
TGTGCCAGCAGCCAAGCAGGGTTGACCCAAGAGACCCAGTACTTC
CASSQAGLTQETQYF
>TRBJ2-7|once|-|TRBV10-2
TGCGCCAGCAGTGAGGGGGTAGTAGCGGTCCCCTACGAGCAGTACTTC
CASSEGVVAVPYEQYF
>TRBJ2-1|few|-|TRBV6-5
TGTGCCAGCAGTTACTCCCGGAATAGCGGTAATGAGCAGTTCTTC
CASSYSRNSGNEQFF
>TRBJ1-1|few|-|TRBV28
TGTGCCAGCCTTCTCGTGAGGTATGGGGCTGAAGCTTTCTTT
CASLLVRYGAEAFF
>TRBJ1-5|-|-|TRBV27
TGTGCCAGCAGCTGGGAAGGTAATCAGCCCCAGCATTTT
CASSWEGNQPQHF
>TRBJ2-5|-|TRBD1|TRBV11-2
TGTGCCAGCAGCTGGGACAGGGGGGTTTGGGAGACCCAGTACTTC
CASSWDRGVWETQYF
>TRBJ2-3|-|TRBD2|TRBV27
TGTGCCAGCAGTTCGGTTTCTCTGCTAGCGGGAGCAGATACGCAGTATTTT
CASSSVSLLAGADTQYF
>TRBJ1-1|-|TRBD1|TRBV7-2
TGTGCCAGCAGGACAGGGACGCTTCAGAACACTGAAGCTTTCTTT
CASRTGTLQNTEAFF
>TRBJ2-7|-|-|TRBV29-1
TGCAGCGCTACGCCGGGGGACTCGCGCTACGAGCAGTACTTC
CSATPGDSRYEQYF
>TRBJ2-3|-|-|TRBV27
TGTGCCAGCAGGTCGGGGGGACAGAGGTTCGAAGATACGCAGTATTTT
CASRSGGQRFEDTQYF
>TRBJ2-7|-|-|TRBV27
TGTGCCAGCAGTTTATATTCCTTTAAGGGGGACGAGCAGTACTTC
CASSLYSFKGDEQYF
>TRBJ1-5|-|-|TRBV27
TGTGCCAGCAGTTTGAGCAATCAGCCCCAGCATTTT
CASSLSNQPQHF
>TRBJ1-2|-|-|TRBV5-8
TGTGCCAGCAGCTTGGGGTCAGGGATCTATGGCTACACCTTC
CASSLGSGIYGYTF
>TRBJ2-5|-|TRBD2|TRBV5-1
TGCGCCAGCAACCCGGAGGGGCTAGCGGGAGGGCCGGTGGAGACCCAGTACTTC
CASNPEGLAGGPVETQYF
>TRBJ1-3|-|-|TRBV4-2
TGTGCCAGCAGCCAAGATCTTTGGGGTGGAAACACCATATATTTT
CASSQDLWGGNTIYF
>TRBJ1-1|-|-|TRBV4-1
TGCGCCAGCAGCCAGGCGGGACACCTAGCCAATGAAGCTTTCTTT
CASSQAGHLANEAFF
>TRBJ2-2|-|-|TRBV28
TGTGCCAGCCTCCGCCTAGGTTTCACCGGGGAGCTGTTTTTT
CASLRLGFTGELFF
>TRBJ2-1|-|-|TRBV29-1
TGCAGCGTCGATGCGACTAGACCCCGGAATGAGCAGTTCTTC
CSVDATRPRNEQFF
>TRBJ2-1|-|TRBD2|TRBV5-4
TGTGCCAGCAGCTTGGAGGGACTAGGGGTCAATGAGCAGTTCTTC
CASSLEGLGVNEQFF
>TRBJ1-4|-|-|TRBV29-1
TGCAGCGTTGAGGCCTGGGGGGAAAAACTGTTTTTT
CSVEAWGEKLFF
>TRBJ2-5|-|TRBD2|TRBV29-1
TGCAGCGTCCGACGGGGAGCGGGGGCCGGGGAGACCCAGTACTTC
CSVRRGAGAGETQYF
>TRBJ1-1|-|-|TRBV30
TGTGCCTGGAGTGTGACTAAGAACACTGAAGCTTTCTTT
CAWSVTKNTEAFF
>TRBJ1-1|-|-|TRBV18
TGTGCCAGCTCACCAGGGGGGAACACTGAAGCTTTCTTT
CASSPGGNTEAFF
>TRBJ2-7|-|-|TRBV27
TGTGCCAGCAGTTTATTTTCCGGATCCAGGGACGAGCAGTACTTC
CASSLFSGSRDEQYF